This TCR beta chain originates from a study of blood T cell repertoires in COVID-19. Authors' analysis steps: Reference gene primers were amplified, and this amplification served to estimate nucleated cell counts. The assay was immunoSEQ multiplex PCR, and TCRdb's table has in-frame clones only and misses some. That table gives V, J and clone size, and the DNA gave D and trimming. In the table there are 130,000 to 150,000 clones, about four fifths of which are singletons. Living in under 30 US areas, the participants were between roughly 18 and 90 years of age. Trimming removed 5 bases from V and 3 bases from J; junction bases left unmatched: 7. Per germline, CDR1 SGHVS and CDR2 FNYEAQ. This CDR3 spans 16 amino acids.

The V gene is TRBV7-6, the J gene TRBJ1-4; 9 nucleotides agree with TRBD1. Sequencing was carried out using PBMCs or T cells enriched from blood (not recorded which). This sequence originates from a woman aged 45 to 65 who had been exposed to COVID-19. As DNA, the CDR3 is TGTGCCAGCAGCCAGGCTAACAGGGGGCCTAATGAAAAACTGTTTTTT. Translation: CASSQANRGPNEKLFF.